This T cell receptor beta chain is from a study of blood T cell repertoires in COVID-19. As originally analysed: Amplification from reference gene primers served as the basis for estimated nucleated cell counts. Only in-frame clones appear in the TCRdb table, and some are missing; sequencing was by immunoSEQ multiplex PCR. The V and J calls and clone size come from that table; D and trimming were worked out from the DNA. This table has approximately 250,000 clones, 84% appearing once. Germline-derived CDR1 and CDR2 are KGHSH and LQKENI. The CDR3 is made up of 17 amino acids. J lost 3 bases, V lost 6 bases, and 10 bases had no gene match.

The chain is built from TRBV18 and TRBJ2-1, with 11 bases aligning to TRBD2. What was sequenced was peripheral blood. The clonotype originates from a man in his 60s with acute or convalescent COVID-19. Here the CDR3 reads CASSPVAGGPLYNEQFF. The DNA for the CDR3 is TGTGCCAGCTCTCCCGTAGCGGGAGGGCCTCTCTACAATGAGCAGTTCTTC.